The 29 T cell receptor beta chains listed next were all sequenced from one sample in a study of shared clonotypes between healthy human individuals (dated by TCRdb to about 2020). Receptors were amplified or captured by the immunoSEQ multiplex PCR assay. Entries here come from immuneACCESS through TCRdb and include only in-frame sequences with V and J called. Some clones fail to appear in such tables; in the studies checked, an unresolved V gene covers under half of the shortfall, and the cause of the remainder is unknown. Counted in this sample were over a million clones; around 97% of them appeared once. Approximately 1.1% of the sample goes to the ten largest clones. Sequencing used naive CD4+ T cells sorted from blood. In light of the paper, this sample's cell subset or site label describes: CD45RA+ positively selected. Receptors originate from a man between 25 and 39 years old in good health.

The CDR3 DNA reads as TGCGCCAGCAGCCAAGGGACCGGTAGACGCTATGGCTACACCTTC. Translation gives CASSQGTGRRYGYTF. The chain combines TRBV4-1 with TRBJ1-2; D is unresolved. V was cut by 1 base and J by 4 bases, with 13 bases left in between. The germline V gene encodes CDR1 MGHRA and CDR2 YSYEKL. The CDR3 is 15 amino acids.

Concerning this clone: Distinct nucleotide sequences in the sample also encode this CDR3. The gene calls are TRBV29-1 and TRBJ2-7; 11 bases map to TRBD1. There are 12 residues in the CDR3. Germline assignment: CDR1 SQVTM and CDR2 ANQGSEA. The junction had 2 bases not matched to a gene; V was cut back by 7 bases and J by 3 bases. The CDR3 loop is CSAGTGGYEQYF. The CDR3 DNA is TGCAGCGCAGGGACAGGGGGCTACGAGCAGTACTTC.

J is TRBJ1-2 and V is TRBV18, with 7 bases aligning to TRBD1. Germline CDR1 reads KGHSH; CDR2 reads LQKENI. This CDR3 is 16 amino acids long. Trimming cost V 3 bases and J 6 bases; bases outside gene matches: 13. In DNA form, the CDR3 reads TGTGCCAGCTCACCCAAAAGGGGGCAGGGGCCCCATGGCTACACCTTC. Protein product: CASSPKRGQGPHGYTF.

The CDR3 reads CASSFGRPETLFF. The CDR3 DNA reads TGTGCCAGCAGCTTCGGCAGGCCCGAAACGCTGTTTTTT. The chain uses TRBV7-9 and TRBJ1-4; D is uncertain. The CDR3 spans 13 residues. The germline V and J ends were trimmed by 3 bases and 14 bases, with 16 bases remaining between them. The germline CDR1 and CDR2 sequences are SEHNR and FQNEAQ (reference sequence).

Only one count was recorded for this clone. The chain links TRBV2 to TRBJ2-7; possible D gene TRBD2, 5 bases. The CDR3 runs 12 residues. Germline assignment: CDR1 SNHLY and CDR2 FYNNEI. V was shortened by 8 bases and J by 5 bases, with 13 bases between the two germline ends. CDR3 in amino acids: CASSSRIHEQYF. The CDR3 DNA is TGTGCCAGCTCTAGCCGTATCCACGAGCAGTACTTC.

The chain links TRBV7-2 to TRBJ1-3; no definite D call. The length of the CDR3 is 15 residues. Germline assignment: CDR1 SGHTA and CDR2 FQGNSA. Trimming took 1 base from V and 1 from J, leaving 8 bases between them. Here the CDR3 DNA reads TGTGCCAGCAGCTTAGGGCCAGCTTCTGGAAACACCATATATTTT. Protein sequence: CASSLGPASGNTIYF.

The chain is built from TRBV5-1 and TRBJ2-1; D might be TRBD1 (6 bases). Trimming pared 1 base from V and 7 bases from J, leaving 18 bases between. This CDR3 contains 16 residues. Germline V gene data show CDR1 as SGHRS and CDR2 as YFSETQ. CDR3: CASSLSWGRDRNEQFF. The CDR3 DNA sequence: TGCGCCAGCAGCTTGAGCTGGGGGCGAGATCGTAATGAGCAGTTCTTC.

Turning to this clone: The same CDR3 can be traced to other DNA sequences in this sample. V gene TRBV7-6 combines with J gene TRBJ2-1; maybe TRBD2 (5 bases). The germline gives CDR1 SGHVS, CDR2 FNYEAQ. CDR3 length: 13 amino acids. V lost 2 bases to trimming and J lost 7 bases, with 9 bases between them. The DNA for the CDR3 is TGTGCCAGCAGCTTAAGTGGCGGGAATGAGCAGTTCTTC. Translated, it gives CASSLSGGNEQFF. The variable domain in full, completed from reference TRBV7-6 and TRBJ2-1, reads GAGVSQSPRYKVTKRGQDVALRCDPISGHVSLYWYRQALGQGPEFLTYFNYEAQQDKSGLPNDRFSAERPEGSISTLTIQRTEQRDSAMYRCASSLSGGNEQFFGPGTRLTVL.

A note on this clone: The sample contains more than one DNA sequence encoding this CDR3. This chain uses TRBV30 with TRBJ2-3; D unresolved. This CDR3 has 11 residues. With 2 bases removed from V and 4 bases from J, the gap between germline ends came to 4 bases. Germline values: CDR1 GTSNPN, CDR2 SVGIG (reference sequence). Here the CDR3 reads CAWSRSDTQYF. The DNA for the CDR3 is TGTGCCTGGAGTCGTTCAGATACGCAGTATTTT.

In this sample, this clone turned up once. The chain couples TRBV5-1 to TRBJ2-7; 7 nucleotides align to TRBD1. The CDR3 contains 14 residues. V dropped 2 bases and J dropped 6; count of bases not matched to a gene: 8. Germline V gene sequence: CDR1 SGHRS, CDR2 YFSETQ. CDR3 DNA sequence: TGCGCCAGCAGCTTAGGGGGCGCTGGCCCCGAGCAGTACTTC. Protein: CASSLGGAGPEQYF.

J is TRBJ2-5 and V is TRBV9; TRBD1 matches at 8 bases. The CDR3 covers 14 residues. Germline trimming cut 0 bases from V and 3 bases from J; bases unmatched to any gene: 1. Germline CDR1 SGDLS, CDR2 YYNGEE. The CDR3 DNA follows: TGTGCCAGCAGCGTAGTGGGACAGGAAGAGACCCAGTACTTC. Protein sequence: CASSVVGQEETQYF. Full variable domain (missing parts from reference TRBV9 and TRBJ2-5): DSGVTQTPKHLITATGQRVTLRCSPRSGDLSVYWYQQSLDQGLQFLIQYYNGEERAKGNILERFSAQQFPDLHSELNLSSLELGDSALYFCASSVVGQEETQYFGPGTRLLVL.

The rearrangement joins TRBV11-2 to TRBJ2-7, with 9 nucleotides matching TRBD1. Germline V lookup: CDR1 SGHAT, CDR2 FQNNGV. V trimming: 7 bases; J trimming: 7 bases; junction bases outside the gene matches: 8. This CDR3 comprises 13 residues. The CDR3 region has the DNA TGTGCCAGCACCGGGACAGGGCGTAGGGAGCAGTACTTC. It yields the protein CASTGTGRREQYF. Complete variable domain (other parts from reference TRBV11-2 and TRBJ2-7): EAGVAQSPRYKIIEKRQSVAFWCNPISGHATLYWYQQILGQGPKLLIQFQNNGVVDDSQLPKDRFSAERLKGVDSTLKIQPAKLEDSAVYLCASTGTGRREQYFGPGTRLTVT.

The chain employs TRBV27 and TRBJ1-1, with no clear D. Germline V gene lookup returns CDR1 MNHEY and CDR2 SMNVEV (reference sequence). The CDR3 runs to 16 residues. Between the trimmed V and J ends, which lost 7 bases and 0 bases, there was a span of 18 bases. DNA for the CDR3: TGTGCCAGCAAAATCCTCGCGGTCGGGGTGAACACTGAAGCTTTCTTT. It translates to CASKILAVGVNTEAFF.

This chain joins TRBV14 and TRBJ2-3; no reliable D call. Per germline, CDR1 SGHDN and CDR2 FVKESK. The CDR3 is 12 residues long. V was cut by 4 bases and J by 4 bases, with 6 bases left in between. CDR3 sequence reads: CASSPRADTQYF. CDR3 DNA: TGTGCCAGCAGCCCCCGGGCAGATACGCAGTATTTT. Complete variable domain (other parts from reference TRBV14 and TRBJ2-3): EAGVTQFPSHSVIEKGQTVTLRCDPISGHDNLYWYRRVMGKEIKFLLHFVKESKQDESGMPNNRFLAERTGGTYSTLKVQPAELEDSGVYFCASSPRADTQYFGPGTRLTVL.

This clone was counted a single time. The J gene is TRBJ2-5, the V gene TRBV19, with 8 bases lining up with TRBD1. This CDR3 spans 15 amino acids. Trimming took 3 bases from V and 9 from J; bases not matched to a gene: 12. Germline CDR1 and CDR2: LNHDA and SQIVND (reference sequence). The CDR3 coding sequence is TGTGCCAGTAGTATGGGGGGACAGGTTGGAGGGGCCCAGTACTTC. The encoded protein is CASSMGGQVGGAQYF. Filled out from reference TRBV19 and TRBJ2-5, the complete variable domain reads DGGITQSPKYLFRKEGQNVTLSCEQNLNHDAMYWYRQDPGQGLRLIYYSQIVNDFQKGDIAEGYSVSREKKESFPLTVTSAQKNPTAFYLCASSMGGQVGGAQYFGPGTRLLVL.

The chain recombines TRBV7-2 with TRBJ2-5; D is possibly TRBD2 (5 bases). Germline CDR1 and CDR2: SGHTA and FQGNSA. The V and J ends lost 8 bases and 3 bases respectively, with 13 bases between them. This CDR3 has 13 amino acids. As DNA, the CDR3 is TGTGCCAGCTGCCGAGGAGCGGAAGAGACCCAGTACTTC. Encoded protein: CASCRGAEETQYF.

The chain recombines TRBV7-9 with TRBJ1-2; no clear D. Germline CDR1 reads SEHNR; CDR2 reads FQNEAQ (reference sequence). The CDR3 runs to 14 residues. Trimming pared 1 base from V and 5 bases from J, leaving 11 bases between. This CDR3 is CASSLGGKSYGYTF. The CDR3 DNA is TGTGCCAGCAGCTTAGGCGGCAAGAGTTATGGCTACACCTTC.

The CDR3 DNA follows: TGTGCCAGCAGCTCAAGGCTACAAGGCAGGGTTAGCTACGAGCAGTACTTC. It is translated as CASSSRLQGRVSYEQYF. The chain recombines TRBV7-2 with TRBJ2-7; the D gene is possibly TRBD1 (5 bases). In germline, CDR1 is SGHTA, CDR2 FQGNSA. This CDR3 contains 17 residues. V shed 4 bases and J shed 3 bases, with 22 bases lying between them.

V usage is TRBV5-1 and J usage is TRBJ2-2; 8 nucleotides agree with TRBD2. Germline CDR1 reads SGHRS; CDR2 reads YFSETQ. This CDR3 comprises 15 residues. Germline trimming cut 2 bases from V and 5 bases from J; bases unmatched to any gene: 5. The CDR3 nucleotides read TGCGCCAGCAGCTTAATAGCGGGATCGACCGGGGAGCTGTTTTTT. Translating it yields CASSLIAGSTGELFF.

This rearrangement joins TRBV20-1 to TRBJ2-7; the D gene is possibly TRBD2 (5 bases). This CDR3 contains 11 residues. Germline V gene lookup returns CDR1 DFQATT and CDR2 SNEGSKA (reference sequence). V was clipped by 5 bases and J by 9 bases, with 14 bases between them. The CDR3 DNA follows: TGCAGTGCTCTCGACTACCTGGGGCAGTACTTC. This encodes CSALDYLGQYF.

This chain connects TRBV7-2 to TRBJ2-7; 7 positions agree with TRBD1. V lost 3 bases to trimming and J lost 3 bases; unmatched junction nucleotides: 8. The CDR3 sequence is 15 residues long. CDR1 is SGHTA, CDR2 FQGNSA, per germline. This CDR3 reads CASSFNRDRVYEQYF. DNA of the CDR3: TGTGCCAGCAGCTTTAATAGAGACAGGGTCTACGAGCAGTACTTC.

The V call is TRBV28, the J call TRBJ2-5; either TRBD1 or TRBD2 may supply D (5 bases each). Trimming removed 4 bases at V and 5 bases at J, with 11 bases between. The CDR3 runs 13 residues. Germline lookup yields CDR1 MDHEN and CDR2 SYDVKM. In nucleotides, the CDR3 is TGTGCCAGCAGTTCGCGGTGGGGGGAGACCCAGTACTTC. It codes for CASSSRWGETQYF.

The rearrangement joins TRBV11-2 to TRBJ2-3, with D unresolved. Trimming removed 1 base at V and 7 bases at J, with 15 bases between. The length of the CDR3 is 15 residues. Germline CDR1 reads SGHAT; CDR2 reads FQNNGV. CDR3 residues: CASSLVLDALYTQYF. The CDR3 DNA is TGTGCCAGCAGCTTAGTCCTGGACGCACTGTATACGCAGTATTTT.

The chain is built from TRBV18 and TRBJ1-1; tentatively, D is TRBD1 (6 bases). Germline lookup yields CDR1 KGHSH and CDR2 LQKENI. V was trimmed by 0 bases and J by 7 bases, leaving 18 bases between them. The CDR3 contains 16 residues. The CDR3 is CASSPPGIGGPGEAFF. The CDR3 DNA is TGTGCCAGCTCACCACCAGGGATCGGGGGGCCGGGTGAAGCTTTCTTT.

The rearrangement uses TRBV14 and TRBJ1-2; 12 bases are a match to TRBD1. V shed 5 bases and J 7 bases; nucleotides not matched to a gene: 11. From germline, CDR1 is SGHDN and CDR2 FVKESK. CDR3 length equals 16 residues. The CDR3 region is CASSYITGTGGSGYTF. The CDR3 bases are TGTGCCAGCAGCTATATAACCGGGACAGGGGGCTCTGGCTACACCTTC.

The rearrangement links TRBV6-5 to TRBJ2-5, with 8 bases aligning to TRBD2. The germline CDR1 and CDR2 sequences are MNHEY and SVGAGI. This CDR3 has 15 residues. The V segment lost 8 bases and the J segment 1 base; nucleotides outside the gene matches: 9. CDR3 sequence (DNA): TGTGCCAGCCGGCTGAGCGGGAGTTCCCAAGAGACCCAGTACTTC. As protein: CASRLSGSSQETQYF.

The gene calls are TRBV18 and TRBJ2-6, with D perhaps TRBD1 (5 bases). Germline lookup yields CDR1 KGHSH and CDR2 LQKENI. The CDR3 has 16 amino acids. V dropped 3 bases and J dropped 0 bases, with 9 bases sitting between them. This chain's CDR3 is CASSPTANSGANVLTF. In DNA form, the CDR3 reads TGTGCCAGCTCACCGACAGCTAACTCTGGGGCCAACGTCCTGACTTTC.

Points on this clone: The same CDR3 is also encoded by other DNA sequences in this sample. The chain recombines TRBV19 with TRBJ2-4; D ambiguous. This CDR3 contains 13 residues. Looked up from germline, CDR1 is LNHDA and CDR2 is SQIVND (reference sequence). Deletions cut 7 bases from V and 0 bases from J, with 7 bases between. As DNA, the CDR3 is TGTGCCAGTAAGGAGTTAGCCAAAAACATTCAGTACTTC. It translates to CASKELAKNIQYF.

The chain uses TRBV18 and TRBJ2-7; TRBD1 matches 10 bases. Per germline, CDR1 KGHSH and CDR2 LQKENI. With V trimmed by 3 bases and J by 2 bases, 7 bases remained unmatched. The CDR3 is made up of 16 amino acids. This CDR3 reads CASSPWDRGSTYEQYF. The DNA of the CDR3 is TGTGCCAGCTCACCCTGGGACAGGGGTTCCACCTACGAGCAGTACTTC.